The 5 T cell receptor delta chains below all came from one sample that was sequenced in a study of in vitro expanded adult blood gammadelta T cells. Their recognized antigens are unknown. Live CD3+ TCRgammadelta+ Vgamma9+ Vdelta2+ T cells were FACS-sorted after expansion. Before expansion, PBMC got 10 nM HMBPP for one day and were washed three times. IL-2 was replenished every 3 to 4 days during a roughly 15-day expansion. TCRdb re-called the 5' RACE reads through CATT. This sample carries 150 to 200 delta-chain clones, 39% of them seen once, and the ten largest clones take more than 65%. Sequencing used gamma-delta T cells from peripheral blood expanded in culture, obtained from an in vitro culture stimulated with HMBPP. The receptors were sampled from an adult in good health.

A remark on this clone: Only one base separates this from a far larger clonotype, so it likely reflects a read error. The rearrangement joins TRDV2 to TRDJ1, with 8 nucleotides matching TRDD2. The J gene is absent in TCRdb and was assigned here via DNA matching to germline. V lost 0 bases and J lost 0; bases outside the gene matches: 32. The CDR3 has 25 residues. The V gene's germline CDR1 is GEAIGNYY and CDR2 EKD. This CDR3 is CACDTVGLPILGGVPAVRYTDKLIF. The CDR3 coding sequence is TGTGCCTGTGACACCGTAGGCCTTCCTATTCTTGGGGGTGTCCCCGCGGTACGGTACACCGATAAACTCATCTTT.

Points on this clone: TCRdb assigns this DNA the protein of a much larger clone, which departs from its translation at residue 13; this likely reflects a read error, and the protein shown comes from translating the DNA. The chain employs TRDV2 and TRDJ3; the match to TRDD3 covers 10 bases. Germline matching of the DNA provided the J gene here, since TCRdb leaves it blank. This CDR3 is 20 amino acids long. CDR1 is GEAIGNYY, CDR2 EKD, per germline. The CDR3 here is CACPTVLGDPDSRDTRQMFF. In DNA, the CDR3 is TGTGCCTGTCCTACTGTACTGGGGGATCCAGACTCCCGGGACACCCGACAGATGTTTTTC.

This clone has a handful of counts. This is likely an artifact of a read error, given a far larger clone one base away. The chain has TRDV2 and TRDJ1, with TRDD3 identical over 11 bases. Germline CDR1 reads GEAIGNYY; CDR2 reads EKD. V lost 2 bases to trimming and J lost 1 base; unmatched junction nucleotides: 11. CDR3 length: 18 amino acids. CDR3 in DNA: TGTGCCTGTGACAGCGTAATGGGGGATACGCATATCACCGATAAACTCATCTTT. This codes for CACDSVMGDTHITDKLIF.

To note about this clone: A far larger clone is one nucleotide away, so this likely arose from a read error. The chain links TRDV2 to TRDJ1; D is perhaps TRDD3 (6 bases). Matching the DNA to germline supplied the J gene, which TCRdb does not give. CDR1 is GEAIGNYY and CDR2 is EKD in the germline V gene. V was clipped by 0 bases and J by 4 bases, with 20 bases between them. This CDR3 is built from 17 residues. CDR3 sequence reads: CACDTVGGQMYIDKLIF. CDR3 DNA: TGTGCCTGTGACACCGTCGGGGGACAAATGTACATCGATAAACTCATCTTT.

Concerning this clone: The protein recorded in TCRdb matches a much larger clone and deviates from this DNA's translation at residue 9, suggesting a read error; the protein here is obtained by translating the DNA. V and J are TRDV2 and TRDJ1; 8 bases fit TRDD3. TCRdb records no J gene; here it was assigned by comparing the DNA to germline. Germline loops: CDR1 GEAIGNYY, CDR2 EKD. The CDR3 extends over 18 amino acids. V trimming: 6 bases; J trimming: 1 base; junction bases outside the gene matches: 18. The CDR3 DNA reads TGTGCCTGTTTACCCTTACTGGGGGGTAAAAGGGTCACCGATAAACTCATCTTT. Protein: CACLPLLGGKRVTDKLIF.